These 20 T cell receptor beta chains share one sample of origin, sequenced in a study of T cell repertoires in cytomegalovirus infection. TCRdb re-called the reads through MiXCR, storing one row per CDR3 protein. The top ten clones hold under 25% of a sample with some 270,000 distinct CDR3 sequences, roughly 21% of them seen once. Antigen specificity for these receptors is unknown. The sequences come from cultured PBMCs, collected from culture after CMV antigen stimulation. These receptor sequences come from a human donor in good health (CMV status not recorded). Some clones in this sample may be carry-over from other donors' samples.

V gene TRBV12-3 or TRBV12-4 combines with J gene TRBJ2-7, with 11 bases fitting TRBD2. V dropped 6 bases and J dropped 2; count of bases not matched to a gene: 9. The CDR3 covers 16 residues. CDR3: CASSPRGTSGAYEQYF. CDR3 coding DNA: TGTGCCAGCAGCCCGAGGGGGACTAGCGGAGCCTACGAGCAGTACTTC.

The chain links TRBV6-6 to TRBJ2-7; 11 bases are shared with TRBD2. V lost 0 bases to trimming and J lost 2 bases; unmatched junction nucleotides: 0. Germline V gene data show CDR1 as MNHNY and CDR2 as SVGAGI (reference sequence). The CDR3 length is 15 residues. The CDR3 sequence is CASSYSSGGAYEQYF. As DNA, the CDR3 is TGTGCCAGCAGTTACTCTAGCGGGGGGGCCTACGAGCAGTACTTC.

This clonotype was detected only a few times. This chain links TRBV19 with TRBJ1-1; D gene unclear. The germline V and J ends were trimmed by 10 bases and 0 bases, with 12 bases remaining between them. In germline, CDR1 is LNHDA, CDR2 SQIVND (reference sequence). The CDR3 is made up of 13 amino acids. This CDR3 reads CATSDGMNTEAFF. CDR3 bases: TGTGCCACCTCTGACGGCATGAACACTGAAGCTTTCTTT.

A few counts support this clonotype. The genes are TRBV4-1 and TRBJ2-7; no reliable D call. Germline-derived CDR1 and CDR2 are MGHRA and YSYEKL. V lost 0 bases to trimming and J lost 0 bases, with 6 bases between them. This CDR3 has 14 residues. Here the CDR3 DNA reads TGCGCCAGCAGCCAAGATATAGCCTCCTACGAGCAGTACGTC. Protein: CASSQDIASYEQYV.

Here the CDR3 reads CASIQPLRQGENTGELFF. CDR3 bases: TGTGCCAGCATTCAGCCCCTTCGACAGGGAGAGAACACCGGGGAGCTGTTTTTT. The rearrangement links TRBV12-3 or TRBV12-4 to TRBJ2-2, with 7 bases identical to TRBD1. V dropped 7 bases and J dropped 1; count of bases not matched to a gene: 15. CDR3 length: 18 amino acids.

This clonotype has at least ten counts. The chain is built from TRBV7-6 and TRBJ2-7; TRBD1 matches 7 bases. The length of the CDR3 is 18 residues. V shed 1 base and J 0 bases; nucleotides not matched to a gene: 12. CDR1 is SGHVS, CDR2 FNYEAQ, per germline. CDR3 bases: TGTGCCAGCAGCTTAGAGACGAGGGACAGTTTCTACTCCTACGAGCAGTACTTC. This gives the protein CASSLETRDSFYSYEQYF.

This clonotype was counted between two and nine times. This chain joins TRBV7-9 and TRBJ1-6; D not resolved. CDR3 length equals 12 residues. Between the trimmed V and J ends, which lost 1 base and 8 bases, there was a span of 3 bases. CDR1 and CDR2 from the germline V gene are SEHNR and FQNEAQ (reference sequence). This CDR3 is CASSLGDSPLHF. Here the CDR3 DNA reads TGTGCCAGCAGCTTAGGGGATTCACCCCTCCACTTT.

This clonotype came up a few times. This chain connects TRBV12-3 or TRBV12-4 to TRBJ2-5, with 12 bases lining up with TRBD2. The CDR3 totals 13 residues. Germline trimming cut 8 bases from V and 4 bases from J; bases unmatched to any gene: 2. The DNA for the CDR3 is TGTGCCAGCGGGGGACTAGCGGGAGAGACCCAGTACTTC. As protein: CASGGLAGETQYF.

The chain employs TRBV24-1 and TRBJ2-3; D may match TRBD1 or TRBD2 (5 bases each). Germline V CDR1 and CDR2: KGHDR, SFDVKD. This CDR3 region has 18 residues. Trimming removed 7 bases from V and 2 bases from J, with 24 bases in between. The CDR3 protein is CATSRSRRGRSYTDTQYF. DNA of the CDR3: TGTGCCACCAGCCGGAGCCGCCGGGGACGATCCTACACAGATACGCAGTATTTT.

This clonotype was detected ten times or more. V usage is TRBV7-2 and J usage is TRBJ2-1; 13 nucleotides agree with TRBD2. The germline gives CDR1 SGHTA, CDR2 FQGNSA. CDR3 length equals 17 residues. J was trimmed by 5 bases and V by 4 bases; bases with no gene match: 8. The DNA of the CDR3 is TGTGCCAGCAGCTCGCCCCAGACTAGCGGGAGGCACAATGAGCAGTTCTTC. It is translated as CASSSPQTSGRHNEQFF.

The sample holds one count of this clonotype. The chain uses TRBV4-1 and TRBJ1-5; D is unresolved. The germline V gene has CDR1 MGHRA and CDR2 YSYEKL. V lost 5 bases and J lost 11, with 25 bases in between. The CDR3 consists of 16 residues. Written as DNA, the CDR3 is TGCGCCAGCAGCACGTCCTCCTTGGCCCATCTCGAGGCCCAGCATTTT. Protein: CASSTSSLAHLEAQHF.

This clonotype showed up just a few times. In DNA, the CDR3 is TGTGCCAGTAGTACTGGGGATGATCAGCCCCAGCATTTT. Protein: CASSTGDDQPQHF. This chain uses TRBV19 with TRBJ1-5, with D unresolved. Trimming stripped 4 bases from V and 5 bases from J, with 9 bases between. Germline V gene sequence: CDR1 LNHDA, CDR2 SQIVND (reference sequence). The CDR3 has 13 amino acids.

This clonotype was observed a few times. J is TRBJ2-5 and V is TRBV14; TRBD1 matches at 8 bases. The CDR3 sequence is 14 residues long. V lost 4 bases, J lost 3 bases, and 4 bases stayed unmatched. In germline, CDR1 is SGHDN, CDR2 FVKESK. The CDR3 DNA reads TGTGCCAGCAGCCCGACAGGGGTAAAAGAGACCCAGTACTTC. Its translation is CASSPTGVKETQYF.

The CDR3 region is CASSLAKGTSATPNEQFF. The CDR3 nucleotides read TGCGCCAGCAGCTTGGCCAAAGGGACTAGCGCCACCCCAAATGAGCAGTTCTTC. V is TRBV5-1 and J is TRBJ2-1; the match to TRBD2 covers 10 bases. V dropped 0 bases and J dropped 7; count of bases not matched to a gene: 13. This CDR3 contains 18 residues. Germline-derived CDR1 and CDR2 are SGHRS and YFSETQ.

The table lists this clonotype with a few counts. The chain employs TRBV4-1 and TRBJ2-1; no reliable D call. The germline V gene has CDR1 MGHRA and CDR2 YSYEKL. The CDR3 runs to 14 residues. V was clipped by 4 bases and J by 5 bases, with 12 bases between them. CDR3 in amino acids: CASSPRISNNEQFF. The CDR3 nucleotides read TGCGCCAGCAGCCCACGAATAAGCAACAATGAGCAGTTCTTC.

In its sample, this clonotype was seen many times. The CDR3 region has the DNA TGTGCCAGCAGCAATATAGGAGGGAGCAACTATGGCTACACCTTC. It encodes CASSNIGGSNYGYTF. This sequence joins TRBV7-2 and TRBJ1-2; D is ambiguous. With 5 bases removed from V and 2 bases from J, the gap between germline ends came to 15 bases. CDR3 length: 15 amino acids. Germline V CDR1 and CDR2: SGHTA, FQGNSA.

This clonotype was observed many times. The chain uses TRBV12-3 or TRBV12-4 and TRBJ2-5; TRBD2 matches 10 bases. Losses at the gene ends were 3 bases for V and 5 bases for J; bases not matched to a gene: 6. The CDR3 extends over 15 amino acids. As DNA, the CDR3 is TGTGCCAGCAGTTTGGCTAGCGGGAGAGGTGAGACCCAGTACTTC. Its translation is CASSLASGRGETQYF.

This clonotype was counted at least ten times. The chain has TRBV7-8 and TRBJ1-5; a possible D gene is TRBD1 (5 bases). Germline V gives CDR1 SGHVS, CDR2 FQNEAQ. The CDR3 covers 14 residues. Trimming cost V 3 bases and J 3 bases, with 9 bases left between them. In DNA, the CDR3 is TGTGCCAGCAGCTTGGCAGGGACCAATCAGCCCCAGCATTTT. This codes for CASSLAGTNQPQHF.

At least ten counts were recorded for this clonotype. The rearrangement joins TRBV7-2 to TRBJ2-1; D ambiguous. Germline V gives CDR1 SGHTA, CDR2 FQGNSA. This CDR3 spans 12 amino acids. Trimming pared 5 bases from V and 4 bases from J, leaving 6 bases between. CDR3: CASSPLYNEQFF. CDR3 bases: TGTGCCAGCAGCCCTCTATACAATGAGCAGTTCTTC. Variable domain in full (rest from reference TRBV7-2 and TRBJ2-1): GAGVSQSPSNKVTEKGKDVELRCDPISGHTALYWYRQSLGQGLEFLIYFQGNSAPDKSGLPSDRFSAERTGGSVSTLTIQRTQQEDSAVYLCASSPLYNEQFFGPGTRLTVL.

The chain employs TRBV30 and TRBJ1-3; D gene uncertain. Germline V gene sequence: CDR1 GTSNPN, CDR2 SVGIG (reference sequence). The CDR3 covers 15 residues. V shed 0 bases and J shed 0 bases, with 9 bases lying between them. CDR3 coding DNA: TGTGCCTGGAGTGTACCGGCCACCTCTGGAAACACCATATATTTT. It encodes CAWSVPATSGNTIYF.